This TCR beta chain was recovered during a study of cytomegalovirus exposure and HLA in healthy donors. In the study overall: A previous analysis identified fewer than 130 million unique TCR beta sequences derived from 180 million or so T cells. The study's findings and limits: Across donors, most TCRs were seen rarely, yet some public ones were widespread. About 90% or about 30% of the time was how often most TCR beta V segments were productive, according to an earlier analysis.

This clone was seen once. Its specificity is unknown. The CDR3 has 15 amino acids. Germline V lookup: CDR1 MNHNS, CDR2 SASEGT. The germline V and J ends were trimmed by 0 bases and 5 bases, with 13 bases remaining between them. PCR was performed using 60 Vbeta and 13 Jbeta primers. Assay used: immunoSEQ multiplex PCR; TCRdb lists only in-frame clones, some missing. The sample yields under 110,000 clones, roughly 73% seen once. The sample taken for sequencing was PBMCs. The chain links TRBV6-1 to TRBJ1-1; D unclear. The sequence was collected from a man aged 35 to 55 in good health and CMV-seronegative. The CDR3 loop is CASSEAPQPGTEAFF. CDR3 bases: TGTGCCAGCAGTGAAGCGCCCCAGCCGGGTACTGAAGCTTTCTTT.